What follows is one TCR beta chain and its context. The entry originates in a study of OX40 agonist ivuxolimab in advanced cancers. Patients were excluded for autoimmune disease history or systemic immunosuppression. Trimming left V 2 bases short and J 6 bases short, with 10 bases between. Per the germline V gene, CDR1 is SGHAT and CDR2 is FQNNGV. The CDR3 contains 13 residues. Using immunoSEQ multiplex PCR, the repertoire was profiled, and TCRdb retains in-frame clones only, with some absent. The sample consists of 150,000 to 180,000 clones, 90% to 95% of them appearing once. This sample comprised CD4+ or CD8+ T cells sorted from blood, obtained in a trial of the OX40 agonist ivuxolimab. The chain is built from TRBV11-2 and TRBJ1-1; unclear D gene. This sequence originates from an adult with an advanced solid tumor such as melanoma, head and neck, liver or kidney cancer. The CDR3 protein is CASSLSVRAEAFF. CDR3 DNA sequence: TGTGCCAGCAGCTTAAGTGTAAGAGCTGAAGCTTTCTTT.